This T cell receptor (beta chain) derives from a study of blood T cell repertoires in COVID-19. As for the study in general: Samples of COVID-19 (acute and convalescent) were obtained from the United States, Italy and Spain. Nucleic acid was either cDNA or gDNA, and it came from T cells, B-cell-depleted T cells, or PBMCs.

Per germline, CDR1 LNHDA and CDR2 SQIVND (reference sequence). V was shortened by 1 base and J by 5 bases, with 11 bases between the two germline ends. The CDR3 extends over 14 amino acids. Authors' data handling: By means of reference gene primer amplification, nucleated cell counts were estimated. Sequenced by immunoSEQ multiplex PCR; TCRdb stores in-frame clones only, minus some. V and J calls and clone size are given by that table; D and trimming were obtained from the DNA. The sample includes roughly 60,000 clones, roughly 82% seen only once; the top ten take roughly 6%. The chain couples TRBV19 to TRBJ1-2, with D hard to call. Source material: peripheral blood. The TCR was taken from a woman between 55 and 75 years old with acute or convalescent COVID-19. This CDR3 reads CASSIGSQPYGYTF. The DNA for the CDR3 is TGTGCCAGTAGTATAGGGAGCCAGCCGTATGGCTACACCTTC.